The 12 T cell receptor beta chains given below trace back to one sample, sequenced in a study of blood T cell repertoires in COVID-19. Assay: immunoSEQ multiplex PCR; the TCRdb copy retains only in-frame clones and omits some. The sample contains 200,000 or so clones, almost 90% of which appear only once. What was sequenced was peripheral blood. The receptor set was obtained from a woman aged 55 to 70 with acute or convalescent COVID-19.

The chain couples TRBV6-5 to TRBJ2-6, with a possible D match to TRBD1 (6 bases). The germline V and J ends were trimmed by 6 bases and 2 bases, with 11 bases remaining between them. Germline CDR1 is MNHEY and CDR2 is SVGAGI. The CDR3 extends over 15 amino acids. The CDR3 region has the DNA TGTGCCAGCAGCAACAGGGAAGCTGGGGCCAACGTCCTGACTTTC. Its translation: CASSNREAGANVLTF.

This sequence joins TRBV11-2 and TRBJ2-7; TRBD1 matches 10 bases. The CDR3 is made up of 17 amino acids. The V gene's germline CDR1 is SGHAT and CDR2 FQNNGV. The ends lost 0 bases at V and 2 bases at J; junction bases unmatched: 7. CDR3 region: CASSLDAPGQGTYEQYF. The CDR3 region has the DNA TGTGCCAGCAGCTTAGATGCTCCGGGACAGGGGACCTACGAGCAGTACTTC.

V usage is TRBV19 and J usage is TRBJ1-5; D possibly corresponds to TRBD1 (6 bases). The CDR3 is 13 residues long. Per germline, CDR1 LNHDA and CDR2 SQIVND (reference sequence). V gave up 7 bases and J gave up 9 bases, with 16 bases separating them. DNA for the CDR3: TGTGCCAGTACCCCGGGACAAAATGGGCCCCAGCATTTT. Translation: CASTPGQNGPQHF.

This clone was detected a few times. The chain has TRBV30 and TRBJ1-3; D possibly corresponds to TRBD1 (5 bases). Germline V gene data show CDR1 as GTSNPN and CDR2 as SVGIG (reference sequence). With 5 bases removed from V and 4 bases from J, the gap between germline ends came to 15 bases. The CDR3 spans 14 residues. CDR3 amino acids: CAWEPGLGGNTIYF. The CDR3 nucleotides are TGTGCCTGGGAACCAGGGCTTGGGGGAAACACCATATATTTT.

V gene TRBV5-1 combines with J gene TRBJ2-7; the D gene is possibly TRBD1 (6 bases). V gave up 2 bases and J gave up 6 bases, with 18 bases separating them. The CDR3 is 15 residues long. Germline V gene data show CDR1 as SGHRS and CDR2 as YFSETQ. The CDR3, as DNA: TGCGCCAGCAGCTTTGAACAGGGACGCTATCGCGAGCAGTACTTC. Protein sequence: CASSFEQGRYREQYF.

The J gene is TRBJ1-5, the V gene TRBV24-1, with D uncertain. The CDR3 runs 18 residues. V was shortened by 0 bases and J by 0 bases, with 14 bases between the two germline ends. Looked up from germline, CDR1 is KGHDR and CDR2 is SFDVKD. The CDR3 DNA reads TGTGCCACCAGTGATTTGGGAGAGCCAACCTATAGCAATCAGCCCCAGCATTTT. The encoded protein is CATSDLGEPTYSNQPQHF.

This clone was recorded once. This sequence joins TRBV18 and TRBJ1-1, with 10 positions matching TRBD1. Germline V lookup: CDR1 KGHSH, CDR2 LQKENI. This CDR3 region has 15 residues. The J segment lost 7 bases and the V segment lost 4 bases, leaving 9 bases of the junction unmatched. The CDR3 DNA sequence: TGTGCCAGCTCACAGAGACAGGGGGCTTCAGGTGAAGCTTTCTTT. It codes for CASSQRQGASGEAFF.

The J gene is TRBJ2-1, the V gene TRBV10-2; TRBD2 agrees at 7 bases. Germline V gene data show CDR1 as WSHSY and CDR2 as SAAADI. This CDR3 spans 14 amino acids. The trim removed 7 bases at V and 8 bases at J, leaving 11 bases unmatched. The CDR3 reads CASKPAGDGYEQFF. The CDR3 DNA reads TGCGCCAGCAAACCCGCGGGGGATGGGTATGAGCAGTTCTTC.

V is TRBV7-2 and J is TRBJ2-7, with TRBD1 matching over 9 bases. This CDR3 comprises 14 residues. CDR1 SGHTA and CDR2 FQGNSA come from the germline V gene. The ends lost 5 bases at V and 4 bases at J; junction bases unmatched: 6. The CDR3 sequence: CASSRTGGGYEQYF. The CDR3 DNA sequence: TGTGCCAGCAGCCGCACAGGGGGCGGGTACGAGCAGTACTTC.

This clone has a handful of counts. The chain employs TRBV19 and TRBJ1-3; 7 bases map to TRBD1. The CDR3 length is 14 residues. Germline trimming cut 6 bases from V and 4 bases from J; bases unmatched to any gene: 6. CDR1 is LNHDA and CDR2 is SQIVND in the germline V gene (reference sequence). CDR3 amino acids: CASRNRGGGNTIYF. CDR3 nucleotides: TGTGCCAGTAGGAACAGGGGAGGCGGAAACACCATATATTTT.

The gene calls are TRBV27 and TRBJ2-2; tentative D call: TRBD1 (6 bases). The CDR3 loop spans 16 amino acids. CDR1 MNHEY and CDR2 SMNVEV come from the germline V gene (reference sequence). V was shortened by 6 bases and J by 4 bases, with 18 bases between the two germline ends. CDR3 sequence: CASRPTGSPFTGELFF. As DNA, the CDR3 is TGTGCCAGCAGGCCTACAGGGTCGCCGTTCACCGGGGAGCTGTTTTTT.

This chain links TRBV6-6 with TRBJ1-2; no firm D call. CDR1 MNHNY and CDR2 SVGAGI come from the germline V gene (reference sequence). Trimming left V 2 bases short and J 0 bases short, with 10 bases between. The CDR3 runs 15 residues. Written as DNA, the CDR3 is TGTGCCAGCAGTTACACGGCCGGAGCTAACTATGGCTACACCTTC. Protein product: CASSYTAGANYGYTF.